One sample yielded the 25 T cell receptor beta chains listed below, sequenced in a study of identical twins. TCRdb reanalysed the 5' RACE reads using MiXCR and keeps one entry per CDR3 protein. This table holds about 570,000 distinct CDR3 sequences, around a tenth found once. The same sample was also used in a study of yellow fever vaccine responses in identical twins.

The specimen was PBMCs. All receptors derive from a woman under 30 in good health.

This clonotype occurred a few times. The chain combines TRBV6-1 with TRBJ2-7; 7 bases line up with TRBD1. Germline V gene data show CDR1 as MNHNS and CDR2 as SASEGT. The CDR3 length is 13 residues. The trim removed 8 bases at V and 5 bases at J, leaving 9 bases unmatched. DNA of the CDR3: TGTGCCAGCCGGGACAGTACCCGACACGAGCAGTACTTC. Protein product: CASRDSTRHEQYF.

The rearrangement uses TRBV5-1 and TRBJ2-7; 7 bases agree with TRBD1. The CDR3 covers 13 residues. Germline V gene sequence: CDR1 SGHRS, CDR2 YFSETQ. V lost 4 bases and J lost 6; bases outside the gene matches: 7. CDR3 loop: CASSPRTGVEQYF. In nucleotides, the CDR3 is TGCGCCAGCAGCCCTCGGACAGGAGTCGAGCAGTACTTC.

Ten or more counts support this clonotype. The chain is built from TRBV4-3 and TRBJ2-4; 10 bases fit TRBD2. Trimming at V came to 3 bases and at J to 0 bases, leaving 2 bases not matched to a gene. Germline V CDR1 and CDR2: LGHNA, YSLEER. This CDR3 comprises 16 residues. Here the CDR3 DNA reads TGCGCCAGCAGCCAGGGGACTAGCGAAGCCAAAAACATTCAGTACTTC. This sequence encodes CASSQGTSEAKNIQYF.

This clonotype has more than one count but fewer than ten. This chain connects TRBV15 to TRBJ2-7; TRBD1 is a possible D gene (8 bases). The germline CDR1 and CDR2 sequences are LNHNV and YYDKDF (reference sequence). There are 14 residues in the CDR3. V was pared by 4 bases and J by 5 bases, with 15 bases between. This chain's CDR3 is CATSIGQGGHEQYF. The CDR3 DNA sequence: TGTGCCACCAGCATAGGACAGGGAGGGCACGAGCAGTACTTC.

V is TRBV28 and J is TRBJ1-1; D possibly corresponds to TRBD1 (5 bases). This CDR3 is 11 amino acids long. V was clipped by 6 bases and J by 6 bases, with 8 bases between them. CDR1 is MDHEN and CDR2 is SYDVKM in the germline V gene. The CDR3 DNA reads as TGTGCCAGCAGGGTGACAGCTGAAGCTTTCTTT. It specifies CASRVTAEAFF.

This clonotype showed up many times. The chain carries TRBV4-3 and TRBJ2-1; D might be TRBD1 (6 bases). Trimming took 3 bases from V and 0 from J, leaving 9 bases between them. The CDR3 is 15 residues long. CDR1 and CDR2 from the germline V gene are LGHNA and YSLEER. The CDR3 protein is CASSQDSDSYNEQFF. CDR3 in DNA: TGCGCCAGCAGCCAGGACAGCGACTCCTACAATGAGCAGTTCTTC.

This clonotype has just a few counts. The chain uses TRBV7-2 and TRBJ2-3; D is unresolved. The CDR3 has 15 amino acids. Germline V lookup: CDR1 SGHTA, CDR2 FQGNSA. V was clipped by 3 bases and J by 2 bases, with 12 bases between them. The CDR3 region is CASSFRETATDTQYF. The CDR3 bases are TGTGCCAGCAGCTTCCGAGAAACCGCCACAGATACGCAGTATTTT. Combining the CDR3 with reference TRBV7-2 and TRBJ2-3 gives the whole variable domain GAGVSQSPSNKVTEKGKDVELRCDPISGHTALYWYRQSLGQGLEFLIYFQGNSAPDKSGLPSDRFSAERTGGSVSTLTIQRTQQEDSAVYLCASSFRETATDTQYFGPGTRLTVL.

This clonotype appeared many times. V gene TRBV27 combines with J gene TRBJ2-3; D unclear. Trimming pared 3 bases from V and 2 bases from J, leaving 9 bases between. Germline lookup yields CDR1 MNHEY and CDR2 SMNVEV (reference sequence). This CDR3 region has 14 residues. CDR3 sequence reads: CASSFFSNTDTQYF. CDR3 DNA: TGTGCCAGCAGTTTTTTTTCTAACACAGATACGCAGTATTTT.

The gene calls are TRBV9 and TRBJ2-1; 8 positions match TRBD2. This CDR3 contains 16 residues. Looked up from germline, CDR1 is SGDLS and CDR2 is YYNGEE. V gave up 3 bases and J gave up 4 bases; unmatched junction bases: 9. CDR3 sequence reads: CASSEGSGIVYNEQFF. In nucleotides, the CDR3 is TGTGCCAGCAGCGAGGGTAGCGGGATCGTTTACAATGAGCAGTTCTTC.

This clonotype was seen a few times. The genes are TRBV7-9 and TRBJ2-3; a weak D match, TRBD1 (5 bases). Germline V gene data show CDR1 as SEHNR and CDR2 as FQNEAQ (reference sequence). V gave up 7 bases and J gave up 4 bases, with 9 bases separating them. CDR3 length: 12 residues. CDR3 DNA sequence: TGTGCCAGCAAGTCAGGGTCAGATACGCAGTATTTT. It encodes CASKSGSDTQYF.

This clonotype was found many times. The genes are TRBV4-2 and TRBJ2-3, with TRBD2 as a possible D gene (5 bases). This CDR3 region has 13 residues. Between the trimmed V and J ends, which lost 6 bases and 8 bases, there was a span of 15 bases. Germline CDR1 LGHNA, CDR2 YNFKEQ. Here the CDR3 reads CASSNREAGTQYF. The CDR3 nucleotides are TGTGCCAGCAGTAATAGAGAGGCGGGTACGCAGTATTTT.

This chain connects TRBV2 to TRBJ2-3; possible D gene TRBD1, 6 bases. Germline loops: CDR1 SNHLY, CDR2 FYNNEI. V was clipped by 6 bases and J by 0 bases, with 13 bases between them. The CDR3 is made up of 15 amino acids. The chain's CDR3 is CASRDSPTSTDTQYF. DNA of the CDR3: TGTGCCAGCAGGGACAGTCCAACTAGCACAGATACGCAGTATTTT.

The rearrangement uses TRBV28 and TRBJ2-1; 7 nucleotides align to TRBD1. V was pared by 4 bases and J by 3 bases, with 6 bases of the junction left unmatched. Germline loops: CDR1 MDHEN, CDR2 SYDVKM. This CDR3 comprises 15 residues. CDR3 residues: CASSSDREVYNEQFF. The CDR3 region has the DNA TGTGCCAGCAGTTCCGACAGGGAAGTCTACAATGAGCAGTTCTTC.

This clonotype was counted ten times or more. The chain is built from TRBV29-1 and TRBJ1-1; TRBD1 agrees at 7 bases. Germline CDR1 reads SQVTM; CDR2 reads ANQGSEA. The CDR3 extends over 15 amino acids. J lost 0 bases, V lost 4 bases, and 8 bases had no gene match. The CDR3 sequence is CSVGFPGQMNTEAFF. Here the CDR3 DNA reads TGCAGCGTTGGGTTTCCGGGACAGATGAACACTGAAGCTTTCTTT.

This clonotype was picked up a small number of times. The rearrangement joins TRBV7-2 to TRBJ2-3; 11 positions match TRBD2. V trimming: 1 base; J trimming: 2 bases; junction bases outside the gene matches: 5. This CDR3 comprises 17 residues. Per the germline V gene, CDR1 is SGHTA and CDR2 is FQGNSA. The CDR3, as DNA: TGTGCCAGCAGCTTAGTCGGGACTAGCGGCACCACAGATACGCAGTATTTT. Translating gives CASSLVGTSGTTDTQYF.

This clonotype was observed a few times. The chain uses TRBV21-1 and TRBJ2-1; the D call in the table, TRBD2, was not verified against the DNA. TRBV21-1 is flagged as a pseudogene. The CDR3 loop spans 21 amino acids. In nucleotides, the CDR3 is TGTGCCAGCAGCAAATTTGGGCTAGCGGGAGGGCCATGTCGTCTCTACAATGAGCAGTTCTTC. As protein: CASSKFGLAGGPCRLYNEQFF.

Ten or more counts support this clonotype. The chain uses TRBV11-2 and TRBJ2-7; TRBD2 matches 7 bases. CDR3 length: 18 residues. Per the germline V gene, CDR1 is SGHAT and CDR2 is FQNNGV. With 1 base clipped from V and 3 bases from J, the junction kept 15 bases outside the gene matches. The CDR3 DNA reads TGTGCCAGCAGCTTAGGGTTGTTGGGGTCTAGCGGTTACTACGAGCAGTACTTC. Its translation is CASSLGLLGSSGYYEQYF.

This clonotype was detected only a few times. The chain has TRBV7-6 and TRBJ2-1; TRBD1 matches at 7 bases. Per the germline V gene, CDR1 is SGHVS and CDR2 is FNYEAQ. The V gene end was trimmed by 4 bases and the J gene end by 0 bases; junction bases not matched to a gene: 3. The CDR3 has 15 amino acids. The DNA of the CDR3 is TGTGCCAGCAGCTGGGACAGCTCCTCCTACAATGAGCAGTTCTTC. This translates into CASSWDSSSYNEQFF.

The chain employs TRBV28 and TRBJ2-7; D uncertain. From germline, CDR1 is MDHEN and CDR2 SYDVKM. Trimming removed 5 bases from V and 0 bases from J, with 14 bases in between. CDR3 length: 15 residues. This chain's CDR3 is CASSPPYGLSYEQYF. The CDR3 region has the DNA TGTGCCAGCAGTCCCCCTTACGGGCTCTCCTACGAGCAGTACTTC.

The chain joins TRBV29-1 to TRBJ2-7, with D possibly matching TRBD1 (5 bases). V was clipped by 0 bases and J by 6 bases, with 15 bases between them. The CDR3 covers 14 residues. The germline gives CDR1 SQVTM, CDR2 ANQGSEA. The CDR3 loop reads CSVEESGFGSEQYF. The CDR3 DNA reads TGCAGCGTTGAAGAGTCAGGGTTTGGGTCCGAGCAGTACTTC.

The chain links TRBV7-2 to TRBJ2-7; D gene unclear. Germline values: CDR1 SGHTA, CDR2 FQGNSA. The CDR3 is made up of 13 amino acids. V was cut by 0 bases and J by 6 bases, with 9 bases left in between. In DNA, the CDR3 is TGTGCCAGCAGCTTAGCGGGATCGGCCGAGCAGTACTTC. It is translated as CASSLAGSAEQYF.

The chain joins TRBV29-1 to TRBJ2-5; no clear D gene. Per germline, CDR1 SQVTM and CDR2 ANQGSEA. There are 13 residues in the CDR3. V was clipped by 1 base and J by 0 bases, with 6 bases between them. CDR3 loop: CSVEGTYQETQYF. CDR3 sequence (DNA): TGCAGCGTTGAAGGCACATACCAAGAGACCCAGTACTTC.

The J gene is TRBJ2-7, the V gene TRBV29-1; D is unresolved. CDR3 size: 11 residues. CDR1 SQVTM and CDR2 ANQGSEA come from the germline V gene. V dropped 4 bases and J dropped 6 bases, with 10 bases sitting between them. The CDR3 nucleotides read TGCAGCGTTGGGGTGGGCGGCGAGCAGTACTTC. Protein product: CSVGVGGEQYF.

This clonotype was counted at least ten times. The rearrangement links TRBV7-9 to TRBJ2-7; D remains unclear. The CDR3 loop spans 13 amino acids. Germline V gives CDR1 SEHNR, CDR2 FQNEAQ (reference sequence). The V end lost 3 bases, the J end lost 2 bases, and 8 bases lay between the germline ends. The CDR3 region has the DNA TGTGCCAGCAGCTTTGCCGCTACCTACGAGCAGTACTTC. Amino acids: CASSFAATYEQYF. Looking up the rest from reference TRBV7-9 and TRBJ2-7 gives the full variable domain: DTGVSQNPRHKITKRGQNVTFRCDPISEHNRLYWYRQTLGQGPEFLTYFQNEAQLEKSRLLSDRFSAERPKGSFSTLEIQRTEQGDSAMYLCASSFAATYEQYFGPGTRLTVT.

The chain recombines TRBV7-9 with TRBJ2-3, with D perhaps TRBD2 (5 bases). Trimming cost V 5 bases and J 2 bases, with 14 bases left between them. Germline V gives CDR1 SEHNR, CDR2 FQNEAQ (reference sequence). This CDR3 has 15 residues. The CDR3 here is CASSPSSRNTDTQYF. As DNA, the CDR3 is TGTGCCAGCAGCCCTAGCTCGAGGAACACAGATACGCAGTATTTT. The full variable domain, with the rest looked up from reference TRBV7-9 and TRBJ2-3, is DTGVSQNPRHKITKRGQNVTFRCDPISEHNRLYWYRQTLGQGPEFLTYFQNEAQLEKSRLLSDRFSAERPKGSFSTLEIQRTEQGDSAMYLCASSPSSRNTDTQYFGPGTRLTVL.